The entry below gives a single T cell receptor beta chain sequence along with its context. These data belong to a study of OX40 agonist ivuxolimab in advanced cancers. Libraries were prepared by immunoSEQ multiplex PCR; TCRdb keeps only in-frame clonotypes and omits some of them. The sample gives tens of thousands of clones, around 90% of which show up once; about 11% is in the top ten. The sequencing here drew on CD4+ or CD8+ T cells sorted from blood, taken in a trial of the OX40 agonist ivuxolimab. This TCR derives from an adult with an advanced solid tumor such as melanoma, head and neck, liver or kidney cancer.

The CDR3 loop is CASSRFNEQFF. The CDR3 DNA reads TGCGCCAGCAGCCGCTTCAATGAGCAGTTCTTC. The chain uses TRBV4-1 and TRBJ2-1; D remains ambiguous. Germline CDR1 MGHRA, CDR2 YSYEKL. CDR3 length: 11 amino acids. Trimming removed 4 bases at V and 6 bases at J, with 4 bases between.